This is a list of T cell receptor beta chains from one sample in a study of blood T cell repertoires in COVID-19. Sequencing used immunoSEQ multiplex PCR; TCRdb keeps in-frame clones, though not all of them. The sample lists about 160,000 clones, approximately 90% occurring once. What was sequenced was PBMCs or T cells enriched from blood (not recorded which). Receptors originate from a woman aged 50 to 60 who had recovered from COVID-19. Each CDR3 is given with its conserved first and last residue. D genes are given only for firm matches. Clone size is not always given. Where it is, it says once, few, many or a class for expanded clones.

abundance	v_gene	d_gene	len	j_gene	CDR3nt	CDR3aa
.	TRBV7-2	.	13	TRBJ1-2	TGTGCCAGCAGCTTATTGAGATCGGGGGGCTACACCTTC	CASSLLRSGGYTF
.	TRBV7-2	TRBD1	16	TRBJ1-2	TGTGCCAGCAGCAAGGATCGGGACAGGGGGATCGATGGCTACACCTTC	CASSKDRDRGIDGYTF
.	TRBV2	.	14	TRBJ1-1	TGTGCCAGCAGTACATCAGCAGGGTTCACTGAAGCTTTCTTT	CASSTSAGFTEAFF
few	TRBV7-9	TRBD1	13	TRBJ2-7	TGTGCCAGCAGCTCGACAGGGGTCGGCGAGCAGTACTTC	CASSSTGVGEQYF
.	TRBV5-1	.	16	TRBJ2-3	TGCGCCAGCAGCTTGCCCGCAGGGATTGACACAGATACGCAGTATTTT	CASSLPAGIDTDTQYF
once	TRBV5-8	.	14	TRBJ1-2	TGTGCCAGCAGCTTGATAGGCCAGGTCCATGGCTACACCTTC	CASSLIGQVHGYTF
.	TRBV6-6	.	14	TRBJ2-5	TGTGCCAGCACCGGGCTAGAGGGTGGGAAGACCCAGTACTTC	CASTGLEGGKTQYF
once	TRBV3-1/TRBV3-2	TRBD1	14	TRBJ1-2	TGTGCCAGCAGCCAAGCGGTATTAGGGGGCGCCGGCACCTTC	CASSQAVLGGAGTF
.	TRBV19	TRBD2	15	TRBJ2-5	TGTGCCAGTCAGTCTAGCGGGGGGTTCCAAGAGACCCAGTACTTC	CASQSSGGFQETQYF
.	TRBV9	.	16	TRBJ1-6	TGTGCCAGCAGCCCACGGACCCAAGGGGCCAATTCACCCCTCCACTTT	CASSPRTQGANSPLHF
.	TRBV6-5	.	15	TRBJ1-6	TGTGCCAGCAGGCCAGGCCCCCTCCAGAATTCACCCCTCCACTTT	CASRPGPLQNSPLHF
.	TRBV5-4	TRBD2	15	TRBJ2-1	TGTGCCAGCAGCTTAGCGGGGGGCTCTCTGGGAGAGCAGTTCTTC	CASSLAGGSLGEQFF
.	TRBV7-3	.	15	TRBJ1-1	TGTGCCAGCAGCTTAACCCCCGGGAAGAACACTGAAGCTTTCTTT	CASSLTPGKNTEAFF
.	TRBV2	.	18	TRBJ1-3	TGTGCCAGCAGATCACAGGGTTATGAGGAACGAACTGGAAACACCATATATTTT	CASRSQGYEERTGNTIYF
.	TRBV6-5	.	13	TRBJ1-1	TGTGCCAGCAGCCTTTGGACGGGGGGAGAAGCTTTCTTT	CASSLWTGGEAFF
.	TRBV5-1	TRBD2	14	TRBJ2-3	TGCGCCAGCAGCTTGGCCGGGGGGGAAGATACGCAGTATTTT	CASSLAGGEDTQYF
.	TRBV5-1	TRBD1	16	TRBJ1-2	TGCGCCAGCAGGTCGCCGGGACAGGGGTTGACTGGCGGCTACACCTTC	CASRSPGQGLTGGYTF
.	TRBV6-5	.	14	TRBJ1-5	TGTGCCAGCAGTTATGTCCAAAGCAATCAGCCCCAGCATTTT	CASSYVQSNQPQHF
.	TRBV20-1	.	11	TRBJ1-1	TGCAGTGCTAAACGGTACCGCGAAGCTTTCTTT	CSAKRYREAFF
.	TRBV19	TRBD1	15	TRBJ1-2	TGTGCCAGTAAGAGGGGGACAGGGGCTAACTATGGCTACACCTTC	CASKRGTGANYGYTF
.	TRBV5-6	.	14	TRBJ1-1	TGTGCCAGCAGCCCTCGTGGTCCGGGGGCTGAAGCTTTCTTT	CASSPRGPGAEAFF
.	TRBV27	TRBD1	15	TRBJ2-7	TGTGCCAGCAGTTTTGGGACAGGGGATTCCTACGAGCAGTACTTC	CASSFGTGDSYEQYF
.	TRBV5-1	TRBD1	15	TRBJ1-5	TGCGCCAGCAGCCCCGGGACAGTTAGCAATCAGCCCCAGCATTTT	CASSPGTVSNQPQHF
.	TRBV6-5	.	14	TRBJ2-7	TGTGCCAGCAGTGACTCGGGGCGGGGCTACGAGCAGTACTTC	CASSDSGRGYEQYF
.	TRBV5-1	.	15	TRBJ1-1	TGCGCCAGCAGCTCTAGACAGGCCCCGAACACTGAAGCTTTCTTT	CASSSRQAPNTEAFF
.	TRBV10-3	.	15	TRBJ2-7	TGTGCCATCAGTGGTGCGGGGGCCCTTTCCTACGAGCAGTACTTC	CAISGAGALSYEQYF
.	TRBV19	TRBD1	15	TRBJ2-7	TGTGCCAGTAGTATTGGGACAGGGGACTTGTACGAGCAGTACTTC	CASSIGTGDLYEQYF
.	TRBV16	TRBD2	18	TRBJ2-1	TGTGCCAGCAGCCAATTTCCCTCTATAGCGGGGGCCTACAATGAGCAGTTCTTC	CASSQFPSIAGAYNEQFF
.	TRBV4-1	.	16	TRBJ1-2	TGCGCCAGCAGCCCCACAGGCAGTCGATCGAGCTATGGCTACACCTTC	CASSPTGSRSSYGYTF
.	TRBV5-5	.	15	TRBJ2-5	TGTGCCAGCAGCTTGGAAGGCGTGACTACAGAGACCCAGTACTTC	CASSLEGVTTETQYF
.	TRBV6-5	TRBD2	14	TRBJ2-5	TGTGCCAGCAGTTCTCCATCACTAGCGAAGACCCAGTACTTC	CASSSPSLAKTQYF
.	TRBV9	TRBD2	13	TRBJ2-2	TGTGCCAGCGGGGGGGAGAACACCGGGGAGCTGTTTTTT	CASGGENTGELFF
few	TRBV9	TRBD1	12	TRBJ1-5	TGTGCCGCCCAGGGGGCCAATCAGCCCCAGCATTTT	CAAQGANQPQHF
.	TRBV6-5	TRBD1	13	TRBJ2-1	TGTGCCAGCAGACGGACAGGGGGGAATGAGCAGTTCTTC	CASRRTGGNEQFF
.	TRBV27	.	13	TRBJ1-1	TGTGCCAGCAGTTTGGGGGGGCGCGGGGAAGCTTTCTTT	CASSLGGRGEAFF
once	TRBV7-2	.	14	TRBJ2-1	TGTGCCAGCAGCTTAGGCAGGGGATACAATGAGCAGTTCTTC	CASSLGRGYNEQFF
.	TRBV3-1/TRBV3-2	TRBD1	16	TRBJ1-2	TGTGCCAGCAGCCACTTACAGGGGCCGGGGATAAAGGGCTACACCTTC	CASSHLQGPGIKGYTF
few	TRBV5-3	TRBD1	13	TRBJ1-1	TGTGCCAGAAGCTGGGCTGACAGGGAAGAAGCTTTCTTT	CARSWADREEAFF
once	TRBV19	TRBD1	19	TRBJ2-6	TGTGCCAGTAGTGTGCCCCGGGACAGGGGGCCTACTGGGGCCAACGTCCTGACTTTC	CASSVPRDRGPTGANVLTF
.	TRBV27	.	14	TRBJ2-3	TGTGCCAGCAGTTTATCAACTCCGACGGGTACGCAGTATTTT	CASSLSTPTGTQYF